Described below is a single T cell receptor beta chain sequence and its context. Its antigen is as yet unknown. The junction differs from germline at one of its ends, possibly a read error. The data were obtained in a study of T cell repertoires and HLA-DP antigens. Measured with immunoSEQ multiplex PCR; TCRdb has only the in-frame clones, and not every one. Of 85,000 to 90,000 clones listed, roughly 86% were seen once; the top ten hold roughly 1.5%. This CDR3 region has 12 residues. Germline CDR1 SGHTS, CDR2 YDEGEE. General study points: The CD4+ repertoire was not split into naive and memory.

Sequencing was performed on CD4+ T cells from PBMCs. The J gene is TRBJ1-6, the V gene TRBV5-8; D ambiguous. This clonotype was obtained from a man aged 45-60 years in good health and CMV-seronegative. CDR3: CASSLGLGIGTF. The CDR3 DNA is TGTGCCAGCAGCTTGGGGTTGGGAATAGGAACTTTC.